The 11 T cell receptor beta chains below all came from one sample that was sequenced in a study of blood T cell repertoires in COVID-19. Data came from immunoSEQ multiplex PCR; TCRdb stores just in-frame clones and leaves some out. The top ten clones hold more than 5.5% of a sample with 100,000 to 150,000 clones, 60% to 80% of them seen once. Sequenced material: peripheral blood. The origin of the receptors is a man aged 55-75 years with acute or convalescent COVID-19.

This clone was detected a few times. This sequence joins TRBV4-1 and TRBJ1-4, with a possible D match to TRBD1 (5 bases). With 3 bases removed from V and 6 bases from J, the gap between germline ends came to 17 bases. CDR3 size: 16 residues. CDR1 and CDR2 from the germline V gene are MGHRA and YSYEKL. CDR3 loop: CASSQPTGELDEKLFF. In DNA form, the CDR3 reads TGCGCCAGCAGCCAGCCAACGGGGGAGTTAGATGAAAAACTGTTTTTT.

V usage is TRBV30 and J usage is TRBJ1-1; D is uncertain. The CDR3 is made up of 14 amino acids. CDR1 and CDR2 (germline): GTSNPN, SVGIG (reference sequence). Trimming took off 4 bases at V and 8 bases at J, with 20 bases between the two ends. The CDR3 is CAWNRIRDAGEAFF. CDR3 in DNA: TGTGCCTGGAATCGAATCCGGGATGCGGGCGAAGCTTTCTTT.

This clone was detected only once. The chain has TRBV6-2 or TRBV6-3 and TRBJ2-1, with D perhaps TRBD2 (7 bases). Germline values: CDR1 MNHEY, CDR2 SVGEGT. V was cut by 6 bases and J by 9 bases, with 12 bases left in between. This CDR3 has 12 amino acids. The CDR3 DNA sequence: TGTGCCAGCAGCCCCGCGGGGGCTGAGCAGTTCTTC. The encoded protein is CASSPAGAEQFF.

This chain connects TRBV7-2 to TRBJ2-7; 9 nucleotides agree with TRBD1. The CDR3 totals 15 residues. Germline V gives CDR1 SGHTA, CDR2 FQGNSA. The V and J ends lost 1 base and 4 bases, in that order; junction bases with no gene match: 5. CDR3 DNA: TGTGCCAGCAGCTTAGGGGGACAGGGATTATACGAGCAGTACTTC. It yields the protein CASSLGGQGLYEQYF.

The chain has TRBV9 and TRBJ2-1; a weak D match, TRBD2 (6 bases). CDR1 is SGDLS and CDR2 is YYNGEE in the germline V gene. The CDR3 runs to 15 residues. The V and J ends lost 0 bases and 4 bases respectively, with 11 bases between them. CDR3 DNA: TGTGCCAGCAGCGTAGTCGGGGAGGTTTACAATGAGCAGTTCTTC. Translated: CASSVVGEVYNEQFF. The variable domain in full, completed from reference TRBV9 and TRBJ2-1, reads DSGVTQTPKHLITATGQRVTLRCSPRSGDLSVYWYQQSLDQGLQFLIQYYNGEERAKGNILERFSAQQFPDLHSELNLSSLELGDSALYFCASSVVGEVYNEQFFGPGTRLTVL.

The rearrangement joins TRBV19 to TRBJ2-2, with D perhaps TRBD1 (6 bases). Germline loops: CDR1 LNHDA, CDR2 SQIVND (reference sequence). V was shortened by 8 bases and J by 7 bases, with 17 bases between the two germline ends. The CDR3 sequence is 14 residues long. The CDR3 DNA follows: TGTGCCAGTCTTACAGGGTCGATTGGCGGGGAGCTGTTTTTT. It specifies CASLTGSIGGELFF.

The chain is built from TRBV5-1 and TRBJ2-2; 9 positions match TRBD1. The V gene's germline CDR1 is SGHRS and CDR2 YFSETQ. V shed 2 bases and J 6 bases; nucleotides not matched to a gene: 2. The CDR3 spans 14 residues. As DNA, the CDR3 is TGCGCCAGCAGCTTACAGGGGGCGCCCGGGGAGCTGTTTTTT. Its translation: CASSLQGAPGELFF. Together with reference TRBV5-1 and TRBJ2-2, the CDR3 gives the full variable domain: KAGVTQTPRYLIKTRGQQVTLSCSPISGHRSVSWYQQTPGQGLQFLFEYFSETQRNKGNFPGRFSGRQFSNSRSEMNVSTLELGDSALYLCASSLQGAPGELFFGEGSRLTVL.

The chain uses TRBV6-2 or TRBV6-3 and TRBJ2-1; TRBD2 aligns across 9 bases. Germline trimming cut 6 bases from V and 9 bases from J; bases unmatched to any gene: 12. The CDR3 spans 15 residues. Germline V lookup: CDR1 MNHEY, CDR2 SVGEGT. The CDR3 sequence is CASSPPAGGPREQFF. The CDR3 DNA sequence: TGTGCCAGCAGCCCCCCCGCGGGAGGGCCTCGTGAGCAGTTCTTC.

The gene calls are TRBV19 and TRBJ2-2; perhaps TRBD1 as D (7 bases). Germline CDR1 is LNHDA and CDR2 is SQIVND (reference sequence). The CDR3 has 14 amino acids. Trimming removed 2 bases at V and 9 bases at J, with 13 bases between. Here the CDR3 reads CASSIQGEVRELFF. CDR3 DNA sequence: TGTGCCAGTAGTATACAGGGGGAGGTGCGGGAGCTGTTTTTT.

This rearrangement joins TRBV24-1 to TRBJ1-2, with D possibly being TRBD1 (5 bases). V lost 3 bases and J 2 bases, leaving 9 bases between the germline ends. The CDR3 runs to 14 residues. Germline CDR1 KGHDR, CDR2 SFDVKD. The CDR3 spells CATSDPGQNYGYTF. The CDR3 nucleotides are TGTGCCACCAGTGATCCCGGACAAAACTATGGCTACACCTTC.

The chain is built from TRBV27 and TRBJ2-7; D is unclear. The germline CDR1 and CDR2 sequences are MNHEY and SMNVEV (reference sequence). CDR3 length equals 12 residues. The ends were cut back, 5 bases at V and 6 bases at J, with 11 bases in the middle. The CDR3 DNA reads TGTGCCAGCAGTCTCCGACCGGGCGAGCAGTACTTC. It yields the protein CASSLRPGEQYF.